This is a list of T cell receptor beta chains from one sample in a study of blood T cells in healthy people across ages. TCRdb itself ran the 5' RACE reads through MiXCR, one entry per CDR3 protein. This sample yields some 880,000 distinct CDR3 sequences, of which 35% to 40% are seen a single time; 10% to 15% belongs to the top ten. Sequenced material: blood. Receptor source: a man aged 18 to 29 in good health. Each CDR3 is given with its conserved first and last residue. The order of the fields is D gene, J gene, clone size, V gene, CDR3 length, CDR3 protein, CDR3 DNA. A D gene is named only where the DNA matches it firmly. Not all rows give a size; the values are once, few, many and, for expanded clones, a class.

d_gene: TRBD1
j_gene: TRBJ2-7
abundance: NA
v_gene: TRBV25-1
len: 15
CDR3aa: CASRTGGAFNHEQYF
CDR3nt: TGTGCCAGCAGGACAGGGGGCGCGTTTAACCACGAGCAGTACTTC

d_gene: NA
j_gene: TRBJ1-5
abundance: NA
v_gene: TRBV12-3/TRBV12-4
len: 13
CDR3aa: CASTQQGFRPQHF
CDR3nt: TGTGCCAGCACCCAACAGGGATTTCGGCCCCAGCATTTT

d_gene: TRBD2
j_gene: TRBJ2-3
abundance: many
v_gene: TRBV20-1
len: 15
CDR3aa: CSARDRTSGTDTQYF
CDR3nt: TGCAGTGCTAGAGACAGGACTAGCGGCACAGATACGCAGTATTTT

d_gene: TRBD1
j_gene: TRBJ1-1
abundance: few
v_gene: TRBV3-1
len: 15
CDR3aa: CASSLPGQGNTEAFF
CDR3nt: TGTGCCAGCAGCCTACCGGGACAGGGAAACACTGAAGCTTTCTTT

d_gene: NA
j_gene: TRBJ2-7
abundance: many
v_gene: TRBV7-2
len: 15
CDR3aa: CASSESPSDSHEQYF
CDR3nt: TGTGCCAGCAGCGAGTCCCCTTCGGACAGCCACGAGCAGTACTTC

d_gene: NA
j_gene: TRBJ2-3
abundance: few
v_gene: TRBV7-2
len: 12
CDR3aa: CASSLSGSTQYF
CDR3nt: TGTGCCAGCAGCTTAAGCGGTAGTACGCAGTATTTT

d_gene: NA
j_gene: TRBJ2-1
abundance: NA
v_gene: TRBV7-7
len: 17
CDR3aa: CASSLEIRPGYNNEQFF
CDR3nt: TGTGCCAGCAGCTTAGAAATCCGCCCCGGGTACAACAATGAGCAGTTCTTC

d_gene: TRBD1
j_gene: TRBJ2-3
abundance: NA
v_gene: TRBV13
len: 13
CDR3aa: CASSEQGSDTQYF
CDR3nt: TGTGCCAGCAGCGAACAGGGGTCAGATACGCAGTATTTT

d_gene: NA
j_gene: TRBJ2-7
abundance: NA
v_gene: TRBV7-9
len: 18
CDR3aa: CASSLAMAPSSSGYGRYF
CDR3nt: TGTGCCAGCAGCTTAGCTATGGCCCCCAGTAGTTCTGGCTACGGGCGGTACTTC

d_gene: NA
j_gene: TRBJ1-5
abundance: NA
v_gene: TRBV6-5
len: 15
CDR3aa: CASSPTVYSNQPQHF
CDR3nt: TGTGCCAGCTCCCCGACAGTCTATAGCAATCAGCCCCAGCATTTT

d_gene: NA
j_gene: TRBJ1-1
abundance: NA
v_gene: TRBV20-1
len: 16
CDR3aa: CSARDLFYPMNTEAFF
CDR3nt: TGCAGTGCTAGAGATCTGTTCTACCCCATGAACACTGAAGCTTTCTTT

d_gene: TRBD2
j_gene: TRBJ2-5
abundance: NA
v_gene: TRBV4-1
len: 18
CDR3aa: CASSQDMTSGGLGEAQYF
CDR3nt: TGCGCCAGCAGCCAAGATATGACGAGCGGGGGTTTGGGAGAGGCCCAGTACTTC

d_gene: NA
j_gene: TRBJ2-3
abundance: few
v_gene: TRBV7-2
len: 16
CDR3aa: CASSLEGSGNTDTQYF
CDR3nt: TGTGCCAGCAGCTTAGAAGGATCGGGGAACACAGATACGCAGTATTTT

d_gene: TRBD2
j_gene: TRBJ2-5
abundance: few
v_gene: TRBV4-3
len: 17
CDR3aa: CASSQDLAGQSQETQYF
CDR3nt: TGCGCCAGCAGCCAAGACCTAGCGGGGCAATCTCAAGAGACCCAGTACTTC

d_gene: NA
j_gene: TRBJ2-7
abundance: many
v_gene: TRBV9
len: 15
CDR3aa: CASSPGQLASYEQYF
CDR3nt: TGTGCCAGCAGCCCAGGACAGTTAGCCTCCTACGAGCAGTACTTC

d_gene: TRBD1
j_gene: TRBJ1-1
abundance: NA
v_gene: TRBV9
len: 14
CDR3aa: CASSVEDRDPEAFF
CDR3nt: TGTGCCAGCAGCGTAGAGGACAGGGACCCTGAAGCTTTCTTT

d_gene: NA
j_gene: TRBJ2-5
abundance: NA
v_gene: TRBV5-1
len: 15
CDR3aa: CASSFSMGGQETQYF
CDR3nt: TGCGCCAGCAGCTTCTCCATGGGCGGGCAAGAGACCCAGTACTTC

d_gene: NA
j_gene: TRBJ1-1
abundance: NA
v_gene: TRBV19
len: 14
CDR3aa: CASSTGGLGPEAFF
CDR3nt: TGTGCCAGTAGTACCGGGGGCTTGGGCCCTGAAGCTTTCTTT

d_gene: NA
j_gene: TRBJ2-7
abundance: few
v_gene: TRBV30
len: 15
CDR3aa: CAWSVRAGLSYEQYF
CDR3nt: TGTGCCTGGAGTGTACGGGCAGGGTTGAGCTACGAGCAGTACTTC

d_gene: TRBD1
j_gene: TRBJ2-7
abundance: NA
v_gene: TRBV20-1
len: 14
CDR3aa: CSARSGTGAYEQYF
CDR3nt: TGCAGTGCTAGATCCGGGACAGGGGCCTACGAGCAGTACTTC

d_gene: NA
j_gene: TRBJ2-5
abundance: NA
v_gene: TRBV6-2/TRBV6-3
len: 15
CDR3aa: CASSYARPYTYGQYF
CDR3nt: TGTGCCAGCAGTTACGCCCGGCCATACACTTACGGGCAGTACTTC

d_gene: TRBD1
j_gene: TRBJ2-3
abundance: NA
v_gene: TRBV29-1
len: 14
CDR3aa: CSVVGTGNTDTQYF
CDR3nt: TGCAGCGTTGTTGGGACAGGGAACACAGATACGCAGTATTTT

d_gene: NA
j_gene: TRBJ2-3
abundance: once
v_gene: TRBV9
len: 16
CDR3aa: CASSSWGGGGSDTQYF
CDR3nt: TGTGCCAGCAGCTCATGGGGCGGCGGAGGGTCAGATACGCAGTATTTT

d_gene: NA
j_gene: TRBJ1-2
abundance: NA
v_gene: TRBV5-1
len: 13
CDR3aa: CASSLGGRSGYTF
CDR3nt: TGCGCCAGCAGCTTGGGTGGAAGATCTGGCTACACCTTC

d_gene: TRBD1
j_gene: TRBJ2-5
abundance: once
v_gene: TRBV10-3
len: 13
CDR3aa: CAIQGQPLETQYF
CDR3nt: TGTGCCATCCAGGGACAGCCGTTAGAGACCCAGTACTTC

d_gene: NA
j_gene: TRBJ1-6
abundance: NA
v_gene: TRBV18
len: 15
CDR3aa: CASSLDIRQNSPLHF
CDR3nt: TGTGCCAGCTCACTAGACATTCGGCAGAATTCACCCCTCCACTTT

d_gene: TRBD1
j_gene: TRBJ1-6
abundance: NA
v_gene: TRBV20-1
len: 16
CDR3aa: CSAHERTGGDGSPLHF
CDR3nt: TGCAGTGCACACGAACGGACAGGGGGTGATGGTTCACCCCTCCACTTT

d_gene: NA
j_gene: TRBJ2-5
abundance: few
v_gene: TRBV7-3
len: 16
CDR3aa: CASSLGPAGFKETQYF
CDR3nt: TGTGCCAGCAGCTTGGGGCCGGCGGGGTTCAAGGAGACCCAGTACTTC

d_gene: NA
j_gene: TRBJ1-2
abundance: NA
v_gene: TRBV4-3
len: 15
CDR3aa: CASSQEMQRHYGYTF
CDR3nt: TGCGCCAGCAGCCAAGAGATGCAGAGACACTATGGCTACACCTTC

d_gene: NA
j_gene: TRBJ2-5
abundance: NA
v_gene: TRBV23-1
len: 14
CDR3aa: CAGPATGEKETQYF
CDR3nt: TGCGCCGGGCCTGCAACGGGGGAAAAAGAGACCCAGTACTTC

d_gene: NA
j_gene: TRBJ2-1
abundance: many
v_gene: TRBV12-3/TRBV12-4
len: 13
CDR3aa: CASSKDRYNEQFF
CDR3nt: TGTGCCAGCAGCAAAGACAGGTACAATGAGCAGTTCTTC

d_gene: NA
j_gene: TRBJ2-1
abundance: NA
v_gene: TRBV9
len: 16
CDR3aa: CASTRQGGDAYNEQFF
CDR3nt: TGTGCCAGCACACGCCAAGGGGGGGACGCCTACAATGAGCAGTTCTTC

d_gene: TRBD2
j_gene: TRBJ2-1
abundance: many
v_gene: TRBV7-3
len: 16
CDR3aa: CASSLVGAGEYNEQFF
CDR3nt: TGTGCCAGCAGCTTAGTCGGGGCGGGGGAGTACAATGAGCAGTTCTTC

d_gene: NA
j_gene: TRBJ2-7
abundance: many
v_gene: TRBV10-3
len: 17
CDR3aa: CAISESDRGSSSYEQYF
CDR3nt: TGTGCCATCAGTGAGTCGGACAGAGGATCGAGCTCCTACGAGCAGTACTTC

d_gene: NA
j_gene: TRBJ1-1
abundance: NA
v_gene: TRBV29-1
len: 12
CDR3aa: CSVEENDYEAFF
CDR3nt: TGCAGCGTTGAAGAGAACGATTATGAAGCTTTCTTT

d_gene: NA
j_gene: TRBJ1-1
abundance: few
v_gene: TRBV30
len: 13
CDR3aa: CAWSAGLSTEAFF
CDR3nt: TGTGCCTGGAGTGCCGGTTTGAGTACTGAAGCTTTCTTT

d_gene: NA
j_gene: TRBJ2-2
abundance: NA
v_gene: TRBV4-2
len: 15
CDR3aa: CASSLSGGQAGELFF
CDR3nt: TGTGCCAGCAGCCTTAGCGGGGGACAGGCCGGGGAGCTGTTTTTT

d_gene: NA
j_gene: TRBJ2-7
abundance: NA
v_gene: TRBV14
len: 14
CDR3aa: CASSPRTGRRWQYF
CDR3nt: TGTGCCAGCAGCCCTCGTACAGGGCGAAGGTGGCAGTACTTC

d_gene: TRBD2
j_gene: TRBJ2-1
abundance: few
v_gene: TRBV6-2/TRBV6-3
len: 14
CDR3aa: CASRPGLAAGEQFF
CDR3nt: TGTGCCAGCAGGCCTGGACTAGCTGCCGGTGAGCAGTTCTTC

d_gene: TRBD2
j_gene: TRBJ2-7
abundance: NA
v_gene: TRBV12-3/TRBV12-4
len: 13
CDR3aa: CASLIAGGYEQYF
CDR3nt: TGTGCCAGCCTTATAGCGGGGGGCTACGAGCAGTACTTC

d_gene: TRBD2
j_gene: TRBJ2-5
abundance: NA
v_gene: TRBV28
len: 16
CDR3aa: CASSLTGTSGGKTQYF
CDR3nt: TGTGCCAGCAGTCTTACGGGGACTAGCGGGGGAAAGACCCAGTACTTC

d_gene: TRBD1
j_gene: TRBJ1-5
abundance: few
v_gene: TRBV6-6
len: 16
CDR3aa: CASSHRDRAKGQPQHF
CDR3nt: TGTGCCAGCAGTCACCGGGACAGGGCAAAGGGTCAGCCCCAGCATTTT

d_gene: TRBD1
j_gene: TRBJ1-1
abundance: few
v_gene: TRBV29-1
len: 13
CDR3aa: CSVEGQGASEAFF
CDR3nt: TGCAGCGTTGAGGGGCAGGGGGCTAGTGAAGCTTTCTTT

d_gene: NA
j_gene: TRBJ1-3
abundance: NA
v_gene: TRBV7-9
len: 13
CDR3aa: CASSESSGNTIYF
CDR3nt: TGTGCCAGCTCTGAGAGCTCTGGAAACACCATATATTTT

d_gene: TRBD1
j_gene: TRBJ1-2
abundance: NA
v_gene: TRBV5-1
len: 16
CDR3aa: CASSSTGGAVVYGYTF
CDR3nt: TGCGCCAGCAGCTCCACAGGGGGCGCGGTGGTCTATGGCTACACCTTC

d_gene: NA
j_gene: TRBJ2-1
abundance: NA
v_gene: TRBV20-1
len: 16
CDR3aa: CSARGREGSSYNEQFF
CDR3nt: TGCAGTGCTAGAGGGCGTGAGGGGAGCTCCTACAATGAGCAGTTCTTC

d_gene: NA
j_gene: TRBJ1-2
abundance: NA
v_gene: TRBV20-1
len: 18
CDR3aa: CSARGRADLTSNNYGYTF
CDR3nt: TGCAGTGCTAGGGGTCGGGCAGACCTTACGTCTAATAACTATGGCTACACCTTC

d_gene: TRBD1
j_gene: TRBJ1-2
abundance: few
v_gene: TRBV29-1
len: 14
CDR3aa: CSVGDRPTNYGYTF
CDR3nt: TGCAGCGTTGGGGACAGACCGACTAACTATGGCTACACCTTC